This TCR beta chain was sequenced for a study of blood T cell repertoires in COVID-19. With 8 bases removed from V and 6 bases from J, the gap between germline ends came to 7 bases. Germline CDR1 and CDR2: SNHLY and FYNNEI. This CDR3 spans 11 amino acids. Clones were read by immunoSEQ multiplex PCR, and TCRdb kept only the in-frame ones, dropping some. The sample holds 100,000 to 110,000 clones, around four fifths seen once. Sequenced material: peripheral blood. The V call is TRBV2, the J call TRBJ2-2, with TRBD2 as a possible D gene (5 bases). This clonotype was obtained from a man between 70 and 80 years old with active or convalescent COVID-19. The CDR3 loop reads CASFGAGELFF. CDR3 nucleotides: TGTGCCAGCTTCGGGGCCGGGGAGCTGTTTTTT.